These 3 T cell receptor beta chains originate from one sample sequenced in a study of T cell repertoires in cytomegalovirus infection. TCRdb analysed the reads with MiXCR anew, one entry per CDR3 protein. Altogether hundreds of thousands of distinct CDR3 sequences are present, around a sixth being singletons, with the ten largest covering 12%. The sample consisted of PBMCs. All receptors derive from a human donor in good health (CMV status not recorded). Some clones in this sample may be carry-over from other donors' samples.

This clonotype was observed many times. The rearrangement joins TRBV29-1 to TRBJ2-3, with TRBD1 matching 10 bases. J gave up 6 bases and V 4 bases, and 7 bases lay outside the gene matches. This CDR3 spans 14 amino acids. From germline, CDR1 is SQVTM and CDR2 ANQGSEA. The CDR3 region is CSVVGTGDWDTQYF. The CDR3 region has the DNA TGCAGCGTTGTTGGGACAGGGGACTGGGATACGCAGTATTTT.

The genes are TRBV28 and TRBJ1-4; 9 nucleotides align to TRBD1. The CDR3 sequence is 15 residues long. V was pared by 6 bases and J by 8 bases, with 10 bases of the junction left unmatched. Germline V gives CDR1 MDHEN, CDR2 SYDVKM. The CDR3 DNA follows: TGTGCCAGCAGCCTACAGGGGGCTAAAGGCGAAAAACTGTTTTTT. This sequence encodes CASSLQGAKGEKLFF.

The sample holds a few counts of this clonotype. V and J are TRBV5-4 and TRBJ1-1; 8 positions agree with TRBD1. This CDR3 comprises 14 residues. The germline gives CDR1 SGHNT, CDR2 YYREEE (reference sequence). With 4 bases clipped from V and 7 bases from J, the junction kept 9 bases outside the gene matches. The CDR3 DNA reads TGTGCCAGCAGCCCACCGGGACAGGTAGTTGAAGCTTTCTTT. Protein product: CASSPPGQVVEAFF.